The present TCR beta chain was sequenced within a study of blood T cell repertoires in COVID-19. Study context: COVID-19 samples collected from the United States, Italy and Spain covered acute and convalescent phases. PBMCs, B-cell-depleted T cells, or T cells provided the cDNA or gDNA that made up the material.

Membership in each cohort depended on participant-reported clinical history. Recovered participants had two consecutive negative NP/OP PCR tests, healthcare professional clearance, or symptom resolution. The repertoire was sequenced with immunoSEQ multiplex PCR; TCRdb's copy has only in-frame clones and lacks some. The sample carries 150,000 or so clones, approximately 80% recorded once. The TCR sequence derives from a man aged 35 to 55 who had recovered from COVID-19. Sequencing used PBMCs or T cells enriched from blood (not recorded which).

The CDR3 here is CASSQDRGLDTEAFF. CDR3 DNA: TGTGCCAGCAGCCAAGACCGGGGATTGGACACTGAAGCTTTCTTT. V is TRBV3-1 (or the pseudogene TRBV3-2) and J is TRBJ1-1; D gene ambiguous. Germline-derived CDR1 and CDR2 are LGHDT and YNNKEL (reference sequence). The CDR3 consists of 15 residues. With 0 bases removed from V and 3 bases from J, the gap between germline ends came to 11 bases.